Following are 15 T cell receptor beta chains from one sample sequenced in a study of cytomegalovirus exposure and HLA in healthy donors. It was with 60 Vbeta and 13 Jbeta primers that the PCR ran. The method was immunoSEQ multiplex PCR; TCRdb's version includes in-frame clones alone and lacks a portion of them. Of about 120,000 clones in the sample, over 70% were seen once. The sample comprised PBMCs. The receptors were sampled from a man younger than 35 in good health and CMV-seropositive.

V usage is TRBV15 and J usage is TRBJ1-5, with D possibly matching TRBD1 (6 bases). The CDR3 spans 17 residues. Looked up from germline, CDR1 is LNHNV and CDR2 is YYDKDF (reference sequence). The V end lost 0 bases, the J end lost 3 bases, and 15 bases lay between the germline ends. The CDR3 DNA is TGTGCCACCAGCAGAGATGGAACAGGGCGACACAATCAGCCCCAGCATTTT. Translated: CATSRDGTGRHNQPQHF.

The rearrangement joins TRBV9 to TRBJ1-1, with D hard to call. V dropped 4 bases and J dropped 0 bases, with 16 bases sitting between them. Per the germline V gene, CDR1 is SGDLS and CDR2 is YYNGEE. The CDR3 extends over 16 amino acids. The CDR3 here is CASSPTGGVLNTEAFF. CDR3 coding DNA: TGTGCCAGCAGCCCCACTGGAGGCGTTTTGAACACTGAAGCTTTCTTT. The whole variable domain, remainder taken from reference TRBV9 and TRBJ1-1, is DSGVTQTPKHLITATGQRVTLRCSPRSGDLSVYWYQQSLDQGLQFLIQYYNGEERAKGNILERFSAQQFPDLHSELNLSSLELGDSALYFCASSPTGGVLNTEAFFGQGTRLTVV.

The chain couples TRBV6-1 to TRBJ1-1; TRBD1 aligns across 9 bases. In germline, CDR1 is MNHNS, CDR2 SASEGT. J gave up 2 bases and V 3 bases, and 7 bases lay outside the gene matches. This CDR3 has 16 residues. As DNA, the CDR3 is TGTGCCAGCAGTGACGGGACAGGGTATGTTAACACTGAAGCTTTCTTT. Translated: CASSDGTGYVNTEAFF.

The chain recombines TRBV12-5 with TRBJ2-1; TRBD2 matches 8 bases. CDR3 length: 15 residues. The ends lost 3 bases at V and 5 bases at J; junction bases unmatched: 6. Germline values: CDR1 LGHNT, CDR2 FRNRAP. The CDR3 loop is CASGLPPGLDNEQFF. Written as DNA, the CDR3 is TGTGCTAGTGGTTTACCTCCGGGACTAGACAATGAGCAGTTCTTC. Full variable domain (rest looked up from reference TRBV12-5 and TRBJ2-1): DARVTQTPRHKVTEMGQEVTMRCQPILGHNTVFWYRQTMMQGLELLAYFRNRAPLDDSGMPKDRFSAEMPDATLATLKIQPSEPRDSAVYFCASGLPPGLDNEQFFGPGTRLTVL.

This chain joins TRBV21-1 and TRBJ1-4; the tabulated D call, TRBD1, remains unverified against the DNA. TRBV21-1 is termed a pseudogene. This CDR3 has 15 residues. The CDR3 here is CASSTPGQGNEKLFF. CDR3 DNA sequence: TGTGCCAGCAGCACCCCGGGACAGGGGAACGAAAAACTGTTTTTT.

This CDR3 reads CASSTGGTGNTIYF. The CDR3 region has the DNA TGTGCCAGCAGTACCGGAGGCACTGGAAACACCATATATTTT. This chain uses TRBV6-5 with TRBJ1-3; D remains ambiguous. Trimming stripped 5 bases from V and 2 bases from J, with 10 bases between. Germline loops: CDR1 MNHEY, CDR2 SVGAGI. The CDR3 consists of 14 residues.

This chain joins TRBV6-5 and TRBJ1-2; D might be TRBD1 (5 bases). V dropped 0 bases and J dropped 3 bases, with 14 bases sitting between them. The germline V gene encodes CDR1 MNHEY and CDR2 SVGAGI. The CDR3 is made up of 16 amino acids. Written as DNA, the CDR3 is TGTGCCAGCAGTTACTCGAGCGGGGGAGCCCACTATGGCTACACCTTC. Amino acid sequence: CASSYSSGGAHYGYTF.

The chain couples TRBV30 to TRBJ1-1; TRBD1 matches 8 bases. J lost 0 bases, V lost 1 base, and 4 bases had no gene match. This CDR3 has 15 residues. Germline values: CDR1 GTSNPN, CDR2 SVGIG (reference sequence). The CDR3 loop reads CAWSDGTGMNTEAFF. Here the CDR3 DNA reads TGTGCCTGGAGTGACGGGACAGGAATGAACACTGAAGCTTTCTTT.

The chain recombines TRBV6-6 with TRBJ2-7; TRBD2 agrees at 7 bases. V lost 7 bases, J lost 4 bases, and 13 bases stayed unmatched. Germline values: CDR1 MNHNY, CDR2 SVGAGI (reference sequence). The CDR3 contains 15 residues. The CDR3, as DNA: TGTGCCAGCATCCTAAAACCGGGACTAAATTACGAGCAGTACTTC. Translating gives CASILKPGLNYEQYF.

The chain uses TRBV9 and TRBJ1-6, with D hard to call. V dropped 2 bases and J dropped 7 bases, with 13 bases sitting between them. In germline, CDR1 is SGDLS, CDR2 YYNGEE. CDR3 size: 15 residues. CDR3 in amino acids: CASSVAGNTNSPLHF. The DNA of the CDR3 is TGTGCCAGCAGCGTCGCGGGGAACACCAATTCACCCCTCCACTTT.

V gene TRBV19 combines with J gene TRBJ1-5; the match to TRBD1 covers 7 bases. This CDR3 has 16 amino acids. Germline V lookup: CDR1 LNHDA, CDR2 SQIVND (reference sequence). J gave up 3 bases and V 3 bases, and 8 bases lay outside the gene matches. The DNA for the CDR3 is TGTGCCAGTAGTATCCCAAACAGGGGATACAATCAGCCCCAGCATTTT. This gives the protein CASSIPNRGYNQPQHF. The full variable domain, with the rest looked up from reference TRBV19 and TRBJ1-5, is DGGITQSPKYLFRKEGQNVTLSCEQNLNHDAMYWYRQDPGQGLRLIYYSQIVNDFQKGDIAEGYSVSREKKESFPLTVTSAQKNPTAFYLCASSIPNRGYNQPQHFGDGTRLSIL.

This chain's CDR3 is CASSETGGTDTQYF. The DNA of the CDR3 is TGTGCCAGCAGTGAGACAGGGGGCACAGATACGCAGTATTTT. The V gene is TRBV2, the J gene TRBJ2-3, with TRBD1 matching 8 bases. This CDR3 region has 14 residues. Germline V gives CDR1 SNHLY, CDR2 FYNNEI. The V and J ends lost 3 bases and 1 base, in that order; junction bases with no gene match: 0.

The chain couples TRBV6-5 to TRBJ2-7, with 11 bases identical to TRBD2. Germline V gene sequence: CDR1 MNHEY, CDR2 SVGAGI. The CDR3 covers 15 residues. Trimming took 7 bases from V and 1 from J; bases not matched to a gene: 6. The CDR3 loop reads CASNSLAGGSYEQYF. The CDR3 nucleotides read TGTGCCAGCAACAGTCTAGCGGGGGGATCCTACGAGCAGTACTTC.

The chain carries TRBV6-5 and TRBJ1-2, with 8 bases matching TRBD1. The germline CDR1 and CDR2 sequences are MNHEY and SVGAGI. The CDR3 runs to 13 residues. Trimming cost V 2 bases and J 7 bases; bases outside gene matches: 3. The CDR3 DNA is TGTGCCAGCAGTTACGACAGGGGCCGTGGCTACACCTTC. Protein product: CASSYDRGRGYTF.

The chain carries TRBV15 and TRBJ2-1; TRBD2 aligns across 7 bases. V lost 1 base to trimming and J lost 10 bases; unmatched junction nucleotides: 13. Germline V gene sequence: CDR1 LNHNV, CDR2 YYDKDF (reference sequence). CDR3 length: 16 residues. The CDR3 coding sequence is TGTGCCACCAGCAGAGGGGGCGGGAGTCTTACCGGGGAGCAGTTCTTC. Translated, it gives CATSRGGGSLTGEQFF.